These 17 T cell receptor beta chains were sequenced from one sample in a study of CD8+ T cells in alopecia areata. The treatment is: oral pan-JAK inhibitor, 5-10 mg twice daily. RNA extraction and reverse transcription yielded cDNA as sequencing template. Data came from immunoSEQ multiplex PCR; TCRdb stores just in-frame clones and leaves some out. The sample gives about 99,000 clones, 85% to 90% of which show up once; around 10% is in the top ten. Sequenced material: CD8+ T cells sorted from blood, taken around week 31, from a patient treated with tofacitinib. All receptors come from a human donor with alopecia areata.

The rearrangement links TRBV5-1 to TRBJ2-7; D is uncertain. The V end was cut by 5 bases, the J end by 5 bases, with 8 bases between. This CDR3 region has 11 residues. Germline loops: CDR1 SGHRS, CDR2 YFSETQ. This chain's CDR3 is CASRGDNEQYF. The CDR3 DNA sequence: TGCGCCAGCAGGGGCGACAACGAGCAGTACTTC.

This chain joins TRBV14 and TRBJ2-1, with 7 bases identical to TRBD1. CDR1 and CDR2 (germline): SGHDN, FVKESK. J gave up 6 bases and V 1 base, and 0 bases lay outside the gene matches. The CDR3 is made up of 13 amino acids. The CDR3: CASSQGQGNEQFF. CDR3 DNA sequence: TGTGCCAGCAGCCAAGGACAGGGCAATGAGCAGTTCTTC.

V usage is TRBV29-1 and J usage is TRBJ2-2; D remains unclear. CDR3 length: 12 residues. Germline loops: CDR1 SQVTM, CDR2 ANQGSEA. V lost 3 bases and J 3 bases, leaving 5 bases between the germline ends. The CDR3 loop reads CSVEGHTGELFF. As DNA, the CDR3 is TGCAGCGTTGAGGGCCACACCGGGGAGCTGTTTTTT.

The V gene is TRBV6-6, the J gene TRBJ2-7; D call uncertain. The V gene lost 7 bases and the J gene lost 2 bases, with 6 bases spanning the gap. Per the germline V gene, CDR1 is MNHNY and CDR2 is SVGAGI (reference sequence). This CDR3 spans 11 amino acids. In DNA, the CDR3 is TGTGCCAGCACCTCACCCTACGAGCAGTACTTC. As protein: CASTSPYEQYF.

This clone is a singleton in its sample. The rearrangement links TRBV5-1 to TRBJ2-7; D unclear. The CDR3 sequence is 13 residues long. V was shortened by 0 bases and J by 7 bases, with 11 bases between the two germline ends. Germline values: CDR1 SGHRS, CDR2 YFSETQ. CDR3 nucleotides: TGCGCCAGCAGCTTGGCCGTCTTCCGGGAGCAGTACTTC. Amino acid sequence: CASSLAVFREQYF. Full variable domain (rest looked up from reference TRBV5-1 and TRBJ2-7): KAGVTQTPRYLIKTRGQQVTLSCSPISGHRSVSWYQQTPGQGLQFLFEYFSETQRNKGNFPGRFSGRQFSNSRSEMNVSTLELGDSALYLCASSLAVFREQYFGPGTRLTVT.

This clone has only one observation. V usage is TRBV19 and J usage is TRBJ1-1; weak D call: TRBD1 (6 bases). Germline V gives CDR1 LNHDA, CDR2 SQIVND (reference sequence). V lost 10 bases to trimming and J lost 7 bases, with 16 bases between them. CDR3 length equals 12 residues. CDR3 sequence reads: CATQLGAGEAFF. CDR3 nucleotide sequence: TGTGCCACCCAGTTGGGGGCCGGTGAAGCTTTCTTT.

Note on this clone: The junction does not match germline at one end; this may be a read error. The chain combines TRBV4-1 with TRBJ2-2, with no clear D. Germline assignment: CDR1 MGHRA and CDR2 YSYEKL. The CDR3 runs 13 residues. CDR3 coding DNA: TGCGCCAGCACCCAAGGCGTAGCCGGGGAGCTGTTTTTT. Translation gives CASTQGVAGELFF.

CDR3 sequence (DNA): TGTGCCTGGAGTGCTTACTACGAGCAGTACTTC. Its protein is CAWSAYYEQYF. J is TRBJ2-7 and V is TRBV30; D gene unclear. With 1 base removed from V and 3 bases from J, the gap between germline ends came to 4 bases. This CDR3 comprises 11 residues. The germline gives CDR1 GTSNPN, CDR2 SVGIG (reference sequence).

This clone was detected only once. This CDR3 reads CASSPRDAGEKLFF. CDR3 DNA: TGTGCCAGCAGCCCCCGGGACGCCGGTGAAAAACTGTTTTTT. The chain joins TRBV11-2 to TRBJ1-4, with D perhaps TRBD1 (5 bases). V lost 5 bases to trimming and J lost 7 bases, with 14 bases between them. There are 14 residues in the CDR3. The germline V gene encodes CDR1 SGHAT and CDR2 FQNNGV.

This clone was observed once. Other nucleotide sequences from this sample produce the same CDR3. The DNA for the CDR3 is TGCGCCAGCAGCCAGGATATCCAGGGGTATGGCTACACCTTC. This gives the protein CASSQDIQGYGYTF. V is TRBV4-1 and J is TRBJ1-2; TRBD1 might be the D (6 bases). V lost 3 bases to trimming and J lost 5 bases, with 13 bases between them. The CDR3 length is 14 residues. Germline V gene lookup returns CDR1 MGHRA and CDR2 YSYEKL.

The J gene is TRBJ1-3, the V gene TRBV30; D is undetermined. V lost 1 base, J lost 0 bases, and 7 bases lay in between. This CDR3 comprises 14 residues. Germline values: CDR1 GTSNPN, CDR2 SVGIG (reference sequence). Written as DNA, the CDR3 is TGTGCCTGGAGTGACGTGAGCTCTGGAAACACCATATATTTT. Protein product: CAWSDVSSGNTIYF. The full variable domain, in which reference TRBV30 and TRBJ1-3 provide the parts outside the CDR3, is SQTIHQWPATLVQPVGSPLSLECTVEGTSNPNLYWYRQAAGRGLQLLFYSVGIGQISSEVPQNLSASRPQDRQFILSSKKLLLSDSGFYLCAWSDVSSGNTIYFGEGSWLTVV.

V and J are TRBV13 and TRBJ2-5; 7 bases map to TRBD1. Germline V gives CDR1 PRHDT, CDR2 FYEKMQ (reference sequence). The CDR3 is 15 residues long. V was pared by 4 bases and J by 5 bases, with 10 bases of the junction left unmatched. CDR3 bases: TGTGCCAGCAGCTCCCCACAAGACAGGGACGAGACCCAGTACTTC. The encoded protein is CASSSPQDRDETQYF. Using reference TRBV13 and TRBJ2-5 for the parts outside the CDR3, the full variable domain is AAGVIQSPRHLIKEKRETATLKCYPIPRHDTVYWYQQGPGQDPQFLISFYEKMQSDKGSIPDRFSAQQFSDYHSELNMSSLELGDSALYFCASSSPQDRDETQYFGPGTRLLVL.

The chain joins TRBV4-1 to TRBJ1-4; TRBD1 is a possible D gene (6 bases). Germline V gene data show CDR1 as MGHRA and CDR2 as YSYEKL. This CDR3 region has 16 residues. Trimming cost V 4 bases and J 2 bases, with 14 bases left between them. Here the CDR3 reads CASSPQQGGTNEKLFF. The CDR3, as DNA: TGCGCCAGCAGCCCGCAACAGGGTGGGACTAATGAAAAACTGTTTTTT.

The chain has TRBV4-2 and TRBJ2-4; D perhaps matches TRBD2 (5 bases). CDR1 and CDR2 (germline): LGHNA, YNFKEQ. This CDR3 region has 18 residues. The V and J ends lost 0 bases and 0 bases respectively, with 15 bases between them. The CDR3 DNA reads TGTGCCAGCAGCCAAGATGCGGTGACTACACTAGCCAAAAACATTCAGTACTTC. Residues: CASSQDAVTTLAKNIQYF.

The V and J genes are TRBV27 and TRBJ2-2, with no clear D. V was clipped by 3 bases and J by 0 bases, with 8 bases between them. From germline, CDR1 is MNHEY and CDR2 SMNVEV (reference sequence). This CDR3 contains 15 residues. The CDR3 sequence: CASSFGGTNTGELFF. CDR3 DNA sequence: TGTGCCAGCAGTTTTGGCGGAACGAACACCGGGGAGCTGTTTTTT.

The rearrangement uses TRBV7-2 and TRBJ1-1; D gene ambiguous. V lost 1 base to trimming and J lost 5 bases, with 8 bases between them. The CDR3 consists of 13 residues. The germline gives CDR1 SGHTA, CDR2 FQGNSA. In nucleotides, the CDR3 is TGTGCCAGCAGCTTAGGCGGGTTTACTGAAGCTTTCTTT. This sequence encodes CASSLGGFTEAFF.

The CDR3 nucleotides are TGTGCCAGCAGCCCCGGGGGCACTGAAGCTTTCTTT. Translated: CASSPGGTEAFF. The chain is built from TRBV5-6 and TRBJ1-1; D may be TRBD1 (5 bases). The germline gives CDR1 SGHDT, CDR2 YYEEEE. The CDR3 loop spans 12 amino acids. Trimming stripped 4 bases from V and 4 bases from J, with 8 bases between.